The 18 T cell receptor beta chains given below trace back to one sample, sequenced in a study of blood T cell repertoires in COVID-19. Measured with immunoSEQ multiplex PCR; TCRdb has only the in-frame clones, and not every one. The sample has about 220,000 clones, around 83% seen once; the top ten hold over 2.5%. The specimen was peripheral blood. These receptors came from a man aged 50 to 60 who had recovered from COVID-19.

The chain employs TRBV7-2 and TRBJ2-1; 7 bases match TRBD1. V was pared by 7 bases and J by 0 bases, with 9 bases of the junction left unmatched. CDR3 length: 16 amino acids. Germline V lookup: CDR1 SGHTA, CDR2 FQGNSA. In DNA form, the CDR3 reads TGTGCCAGCACGAAGGGACAGTCCAGCTCCTACAATGAGCAGTTCTTC. It codes for CASTKGQSSSYNEQFF.

CDR3 nucleotide sequence: TGTGCCAGCAGTTACCGGACTAGCGGGAGGTCGCTGTACGAGCAGTACTTC. Translating it yields CASSYRTSGRSLYEQYF. The chain recombines TRBV6-2 or TRBV6-3 with TRBJ2-7; 14 nucleotides agree with TRBD2. The V segment lost 2 bases and the J segment 4 bases; nucleotides outside the gene matches: 7. This CDR3 region has 17 residues. Germline V CDR1 and CDR2: MNHEY, SVGEGT.

The chain has TRBV6-4 and TRBJ2-6; 8 nucleotides line up with TRBD1. The CDR3 is 16 residues long. The junction had 4 bases not matched to a gene; V was cut back by 4 bases and J by 2 bases. In germline, CDR1 is MRHNA, CDR2 SNTAGT. CDR3 sequence reads: CASSGTGSTGANVLTF. The CDR3 DNA reads TGTGCCAGCAGTGGGACAGGGTCAACTGGGGCCAACGTCCTGACTTTC.

CDR3: CASSPIGTSGINTGELFF. CDR3 coding DNA: TGTGCCAGCAGCCCGATTGGGACTAGCGGGATCAACACCGGGGAGCTGTTTTTT. The V call is TRBV7-9, the J call TRBJ2-2; 13 nucleotides align to TRBD2. The germline V gene encodes CDR1 SEHNR and CDR2 FQNEAQ (reference sequence). CDR3 length: 18 amino acids. Trimming at V came to 5 bases and at J to 2 bases, leaving 8 bases not matched to a gene.

The chain combines TRBV30 with TRBJ2-1; possible D gene TRBD1, 5 bases. The CDR3 sequence is 15 residues long. V was shortened by 0 bases and J by 2 bases, with 11 bases between the two germline ends. Germline CDR1 GTSNPN, CDR2 SVGIG (reference sequence). The chain's CDR3 is CAWSVLAGPYNEQFF. The CDR3 DNA sequence: TGTGCCTGGAGTGTACTGGCAGGGCCCTACAATGAGCAGTTCTTC.

The chain recombines TRBV10-2 with TRBJ1-1, with 7 bases aligning to TRBD1. The CDR3 runs to 13 residues. Germline V gene lookup returns CDR1 WSHSY and CDR2 SAAADI. V was pared by 7 bases and J by 5 bases, with 7 bases of the junction left unmatched. The CDR3 nucleotides read TGCGCCAGCAAGAACAGGGGACGGACTGAAGCTTTCTTT. Protein: CASKNRGRTEAFF.

This chain's CDR3 is CASRTTGSSYNEQFF. In nucleotides, the CDR3 is TGTGCCAGTAGGACTACGGGGAGCTCCTACAATGAGCAGTTCTTC. V and J are TRBV19 and TRBJ2-1; D is perhaps TRBD2 (5 bases). Germline loops: CDR1 LNHDA, CDR2 SQIVND (reference sequence). Trimming left V 6 bases short and J 0 bases short, with 12 bases between. This CDR3 is built from 15 residues.

This chain uses TRBV5-1 with TRBJ2-1; 7 bases agree with TRBD1. The CDR3 spans 14 residues. V gave up 4 bases and J gave up 3 bases; unmatched junction bases: 4. Germline CDR1 is SGHRS and CDR2 is YFSETQ. The CDR3 spells CASSIGQDYNEQFF. CDR3 coding DNA: TGCGCCAGCAGCATAGGACAGGACTACAATGAGCAGTTCTTC.

The CDR3 region is CASRTGGTFGEQYF. Written as DNA, the CDR3 is TGTGCCAGCAGGACAGGGGGCACTTTCGGGGAGCAGTACTTC. The V and J genes are TRBV6-5 and TRBJ2-7, with 10 bases lining up with TRBD1. The CDR3 spans 14 residues. V lost 6 bases to trimming and J lost 7 bases; unmatched junction nucleotides: 9. Germline V lookup: CDR1 MNHEY, CDR2 SVGAGI.

This clone came up a few times. The V call is TRBV28, the J call TRBJ1-4; TRBD1 matches at 7 bases. Germline CDR1 reads MDHEN; CDR2 reads SYDVKM. The V segment lost 8 bases and the J segment 5 bases; nucleotides outside the gene matches: 5. This CDR3 has 13 residues. The CDR3 DNA is TGTGCCAGCTCGGACAGGCCGAATGAAAAACTGTTTTTT. It translates to CASSDRPNEKLFF.

This sequence joins TRBV5-1 and TRBJ2-3, with D maybe TRBD2 (6 bases). This CDR3 contains 14 residues. The ends were cut back, 7 bases at V and 0 bases at J, with 12 bases in the middle. Germline V gene sequence: CDR1 SGHRS, CDR2 YFSETQ. The CDR3 loop is CASRSGLSTDTQYF. The CDR3 nucleotides read TGCGCCAGCCGAAGCGGGCTTAGCACAGATACGCAGTATTTT.

The genes are TRBV6-5 and TRBJ1-1; 10 positions match TRBD1. Germline CDR1 is MNHEY and CDR2 is SVGAGI. The V and J ends lost 0 bases and 0 bases, in that order; junction bases with no gene match: 1. This CDR3 comprises 16 residues. In DNA form, the CDR3 reads TGTGCCAGCAGTTACTCGGGGACAGGGGTGAACACTGAAGCTTTCTTT. Translating it yields CASSYSGTGVNTEAFF.

The V call is TRBV14, the J call TRBJ1-1; 9 positions match TRBD1. Germline loops: CDR1 SGHDN, CDR2 FVKESK. The length of the CDR3 is 16 residues. V lost 4 bases, J lost 1 base, and 7 bases stayed unmatched. CDR3 in amino acids: CASSPRQGVKNTEAFF. The CDR3, as DNA: TGTGCCAGCAGCCCCCGACAGGGGGTGAAGAACACTGAAGCTTTCTTT. Together with reference TRBV14 and TRBJ1-1, the CDR3 gives the full variable domain: EAGVTQFPSHSVIEKGQTVTLRCDPISGHDNLYWYRRVMGKEIKFLLHFVKESKQDESGMPNNRFLAERTGGTYSTLKVQPAELEDSGVYFCASSPRQGVKNTEAFFGQGTRLTVV.

V and J are TRBV20-1 and TRBJ1-5, with D hard to call. CDR3 length: 15 residues. Trimming removed 3 bases from V and 9 bases from J, with 21 bases in between. Per the germline V gene, CDR1 is DFQATT and CDR2 is SNEGSKA (reference sequence). The CDR3 is CSASAGWAQDRPQHF. Written as DNA, the CDR3 is TGCAGTGCTAGTGCGGGGTGGGCTCAGGATCGGCCCCAGCATTTT.

This chain connects TRBV7-9 to TRBJ2-5; D might be TRBD2 (6 bases). Germline V CDR1 and CDR2: SEHNR, FQNEAQ (reference sequence). This CDR3 contains 15 residues. Trimming took off 5 bases at V and 1 base at J, with 14 bases between the two ends. CDR3 sequence: CASSKGSSVQETQYF. The CDR3 DNA sequence: TGTGCCAGCAGCAAGGGGTCTAGCGTCCAAGAGACCCAGTACTTC. The full variable domain, its missing parts supplied by reference TRBV7-9 and TRBJ2-5, is DTGVSQNPRHKITKRGQNVTFRCDPISEHNRLYWYRQTLGQGPEFLTYFQNEAQLEKSRLLSDRFSAERPKGSFSTLEIQRTEQGDSAMYLCASSKGSSVQETQYFGPGTRLLVL.

CDR3 residues: CAISESVSGTDTQYF. In DNA form, the CDR3 reads TGTGCCATCAGTGAGTCGGTCTCAGGCACAGATACGCAGTATTTT. The gene calls are TRBV10-3 and TRBJ2-3; D is ambiguous. The CDR3 runs to 15 residues. Trimming pared 0 bases from V and 1 base from J, leaving 8 bases between. CDR1 is ENHRY, CDR2 SYGVKD, per germline.

The J gene is TRBJ2-1, the V gene TRBV5-6; 7 bases align to TRBD1. Germline CDR1 and CDR2: SGHDT and YYEEEE. The CDR3 sequence is 17 residues long. V trimming: 1 base; J trimming: 2 bases; junction bases outside the gene matches: 9. As DNA, the CDR3 is TGTGCCAGCAGCTTGAGAAAATTTGGGACAGCCTACAATGAGCAGTTCTTC. Translation gives CASSLRKFGTAYNEQFF.

This sequence joins TRBV24-1 and TRBJ2-7, with 12 bases fitting TRBD2. This CDR3 is 16 amino acids long. V dropped 7 bases and J dropped 0; count of bases not matched to a gene: 6. CDR1 is KGHDR, CDR2 SFDVKD, per germline. The CDR3 region has the DNA TGTGCCACCAGCCCTGGGACTAGCGGGCTCTCCTACGAGCAGTACTTC. It translates to CATSPGTSGLSYEQYF.